The rows below give T cell receptor beta chains drawn from one sample of a study of blood T cells in healthy people across ages. TCRdb ran MiXCR on the 5' RACE reads and lists one entry per CDR3 protein. The sample has about 1.5 million distinct CDR3 sequences, 42% seen once. Input material: blood. Receptors were obtained from a woman aged 18-29 years in good health. Each CDR3 is given with its conserved first and last residue. Each record gives: D gene, J gene, clone size, V gene, CDR3 DNA, CDR3 protein. The D gene is left open where the match is weak. Expanded clones get a size class; other rows say once, few or many, or leave the size out.

TRBD1 | TRBJ1-5 | - | TRBV6-4 | TGTGCCAGCATTACAGGGGAAGAGGGACAGCCCCAGCATTTT | CASITGEEGQPQHF
- | TRBJ1-3 | few | TRBV4-1 | TGCGCCAGCAGCCAAGATCAGGTCATCTCTGGAAACACCATATATTTT | CASSQDQVISGNTIYF
- | TRBJ2-1 | few | TRBV29-1 | TGCAGCGCCCTGGACAGCCAAGAGACCCAGTTCTTC | CSALDSQETQFF
TRBD2 | TRBJ2-4 | few | TRBV6-2/TRBV6-3 | TGTGCCAGCAGGACTTACCGGACTAGCGGGGCCAAAAACATTCAGTACTTC | CASRTYRTSGAKNIQYF
- | TRBJ2-1 | few | TRBV2 | TGTGCCAGCAGTGAAGGGTCAGGGGTTGGCGAGCAGTTCTTC | CASSEGSGVGEQFF
TRBD1 | TRBJ1-4 | - | TRBV7-9 | TGTGCCAGCAGCTTAGCGACGACAGGGAATAATGAAAAACTGTTTTTT | CASSLATTGNNEKLFF
- | TRBJ1-1 | - | TRBV20-1 | TGCAGTGCTACGGTTCCGAACACTGAAGCTTTCTTT | CSATVPNTEAFF
TRBD1 | TRBJ2-3 | - | TRBV10-3 | TGTGCCATCAGTGAGACAGGGGCTAGCACAGATACGCAGTATTTT | CAISETGASTDTQYF
TRBD1 | TRBJ1-2 | - | TRBV20-1 | TGCAGTGCTAGAGGGGGACAGGGGGCGATCGGTTACTATGGCTACACCTTC | CSARGGQGAIGYYGYTF
- | TRBJ2-3 | - | TRBV6-6 | TGTGCCAGCACTGTGGGGGGAACCACAGATACGCAGTATTTT | CASTVGGTTDTQYF
- | TRBJ2-1 | - | TRBV20-1 | TGCAGTGTTCCAGCGGAGCAGCGGGAGCAGTTCTTC | CSVPAEQREQFF
- | TRBJ2-4 | - | TRBV10-3 | TGTGCCATCAGCTCCCCCGGGACTGGAGAAAACATTCAGTACTTC | CAISSPGTGENIQYF
TRBD1 | TRBJ2-7 | few | TRBV7-9 | TGTGCCAGCACCCCCGGGACAGGGGTTTTCGGCGAGCAGTACTTC | CASTPGTGVFGEQYF